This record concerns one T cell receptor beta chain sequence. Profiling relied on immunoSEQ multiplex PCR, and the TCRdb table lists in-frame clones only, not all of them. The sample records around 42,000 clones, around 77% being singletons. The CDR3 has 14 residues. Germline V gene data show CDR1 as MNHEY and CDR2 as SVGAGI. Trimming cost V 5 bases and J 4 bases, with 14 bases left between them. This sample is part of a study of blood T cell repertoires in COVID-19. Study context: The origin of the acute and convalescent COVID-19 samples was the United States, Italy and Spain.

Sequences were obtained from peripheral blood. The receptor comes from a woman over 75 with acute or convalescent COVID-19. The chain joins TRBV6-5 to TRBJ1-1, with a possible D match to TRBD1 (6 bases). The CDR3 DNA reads TGTGCCAGCAGTAAACAGGGTCCGGGCACTGAAGCTTTCTTT. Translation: CASSKQGPGTEAFF.